This T cell receptor (beta chain) was recovered during a study of shared clonotypes between healthy human individuals. The wider study: Donors had three CD4 naive, three CD4 memory, two CD8 naive and one CD8 memory plate apiece.

Trimming took 6 bases from V and 3 from J; bases not matched to a gene: 8. Germline V gene sequence: CDR1 SQVTM, CDR2 ANQGSEA. The CDR3 sequence is 13 residues long. A note on this clone: The antigen remains unidentified.

Cells designated naive CD8 were CD45RO-negative and were positively selected for CCR7, with terminally differentiated effector memory CD45RA+ cells excluded. The method was immunoSEQ multiplex PCR; TCRdb's version includes in-frame clones alone and lacks a portion of them. The table shows around 2,000,000 clones, with about 93% occurring only once. The study, taken as a whole, reports: Generation of non-shared clonotypes was less probable than generation of clonotypes shared by all four donors. A small donor pool kept down the genetic and exposure-history diversity that was represented. The study's rarefaction showed incomplete sorted-subset sequencing despite large depth.

This chain uses TRBV29-1 with TRBJ2-7; 7 positions agree with TRBD1. The receptor was isolated from a man younger than 35 in good health. Some clones in this sample may be carry-over from other donors' samples. The material sequenced was naive CD8+ T cells from PBMCs. The CDR3 here is CSVNRDSNYEQYF. The CDR3 DNA follows: TGCAGCGTGAACCGGGACAGCAACTACGAGCAGTACTTC.